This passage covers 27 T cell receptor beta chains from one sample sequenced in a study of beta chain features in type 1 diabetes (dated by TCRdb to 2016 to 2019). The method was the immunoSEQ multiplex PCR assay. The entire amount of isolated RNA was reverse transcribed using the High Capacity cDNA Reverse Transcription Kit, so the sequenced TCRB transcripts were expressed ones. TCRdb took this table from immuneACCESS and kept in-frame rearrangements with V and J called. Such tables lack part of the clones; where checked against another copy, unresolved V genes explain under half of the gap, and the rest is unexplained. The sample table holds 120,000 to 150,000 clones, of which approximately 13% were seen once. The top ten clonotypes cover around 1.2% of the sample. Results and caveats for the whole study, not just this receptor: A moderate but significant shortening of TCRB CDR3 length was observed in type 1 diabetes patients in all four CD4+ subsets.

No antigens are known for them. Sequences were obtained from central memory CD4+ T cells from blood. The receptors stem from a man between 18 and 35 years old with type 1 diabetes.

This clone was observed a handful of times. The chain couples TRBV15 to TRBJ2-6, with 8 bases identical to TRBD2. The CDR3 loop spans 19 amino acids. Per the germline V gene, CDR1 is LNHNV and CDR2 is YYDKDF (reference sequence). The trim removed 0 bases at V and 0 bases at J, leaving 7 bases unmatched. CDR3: CATSRDKGGGTSGANVLTF. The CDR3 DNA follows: TGTGCCACCAGCAGAGATAAGGGCGGGGGGACCTCTGGGGCCAACGTCCTGACTTTC.

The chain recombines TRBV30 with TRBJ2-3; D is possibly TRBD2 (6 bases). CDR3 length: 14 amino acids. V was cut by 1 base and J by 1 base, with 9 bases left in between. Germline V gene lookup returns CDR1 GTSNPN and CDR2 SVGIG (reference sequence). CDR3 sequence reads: CAWSEWGGTDTQYF. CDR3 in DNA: TGTGCCTGGAGTGAGTGGGGGGGCACAGATACGCAGTATTTT. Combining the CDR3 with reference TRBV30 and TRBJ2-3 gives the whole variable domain SQTIHQWPATLVQPVGSPLSLECTVEGTSNPNLYWYRQAAGRGLQLLFYSVGIGQISSEVPQNLSASRPQDRQFILSSKKLLLSDSGFYLCAWSEWGGTDTQYFGPGTRLTVL.

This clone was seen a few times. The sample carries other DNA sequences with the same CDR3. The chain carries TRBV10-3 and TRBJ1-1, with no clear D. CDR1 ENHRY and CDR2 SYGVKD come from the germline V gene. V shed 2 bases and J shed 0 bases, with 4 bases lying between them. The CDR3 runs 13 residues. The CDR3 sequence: CAISEVVNTEAFF. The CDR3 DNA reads TGTGCCATCAGTGAGGTCGTGAACACTGAAGCTTTCTTT.

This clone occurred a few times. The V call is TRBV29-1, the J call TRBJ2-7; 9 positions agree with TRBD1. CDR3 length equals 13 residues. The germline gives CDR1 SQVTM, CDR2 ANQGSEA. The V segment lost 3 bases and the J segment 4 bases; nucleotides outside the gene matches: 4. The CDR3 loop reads CSVDQDRGYEQYF. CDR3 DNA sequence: TGCAGCGTTGACCAGGACAGGGGATACGAGCAGTACTTC.

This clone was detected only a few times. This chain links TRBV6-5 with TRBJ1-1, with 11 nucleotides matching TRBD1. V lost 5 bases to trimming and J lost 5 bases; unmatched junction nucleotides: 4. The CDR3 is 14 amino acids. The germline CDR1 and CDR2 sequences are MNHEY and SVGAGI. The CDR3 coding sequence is TGTGCCAGCAGTGAAGGACAGGGGGCGACTGAAGCTTTCTTT. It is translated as CASSEGQGATEAFF.

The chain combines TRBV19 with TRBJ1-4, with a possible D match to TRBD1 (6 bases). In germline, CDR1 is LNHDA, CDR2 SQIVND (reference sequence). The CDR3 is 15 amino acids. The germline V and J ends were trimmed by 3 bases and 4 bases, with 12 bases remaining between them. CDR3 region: CASSIQGRGNEKLFF. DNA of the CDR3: TGTGCCAGTAGTATCCAGGGGCGAGGTAATGAAAAACTGTTTTTT.

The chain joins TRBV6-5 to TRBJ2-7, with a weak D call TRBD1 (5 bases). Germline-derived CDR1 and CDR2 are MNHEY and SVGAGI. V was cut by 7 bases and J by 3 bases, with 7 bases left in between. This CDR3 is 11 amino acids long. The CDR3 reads CASTQGYEQYF. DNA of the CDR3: TGTGCCAGCACTCAGGGCTACGAGCAGTACTTC.

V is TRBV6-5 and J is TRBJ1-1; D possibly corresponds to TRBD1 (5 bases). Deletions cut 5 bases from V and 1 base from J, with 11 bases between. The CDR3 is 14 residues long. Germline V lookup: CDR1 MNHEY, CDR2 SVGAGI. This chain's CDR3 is CASSRDRRNTEAFF. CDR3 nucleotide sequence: TGTGCCAGCAGTCGGGACCGCCGGAACACTGAAGCTTTCTTT.

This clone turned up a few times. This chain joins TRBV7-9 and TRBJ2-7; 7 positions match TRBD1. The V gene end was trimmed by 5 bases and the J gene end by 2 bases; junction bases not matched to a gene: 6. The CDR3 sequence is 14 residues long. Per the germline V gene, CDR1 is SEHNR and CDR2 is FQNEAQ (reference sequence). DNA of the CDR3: TGTGCCAGCAGCCCTCGGACAGGCCCCTACGAGCAGTACTTC. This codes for CASSPRTGPYEQYF.

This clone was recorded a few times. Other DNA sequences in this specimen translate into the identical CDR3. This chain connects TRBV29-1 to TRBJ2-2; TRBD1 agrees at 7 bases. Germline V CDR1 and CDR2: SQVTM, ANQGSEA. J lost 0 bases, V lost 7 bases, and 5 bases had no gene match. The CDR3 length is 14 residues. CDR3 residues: CSARQGSNTGELFF. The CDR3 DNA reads TGCAGCGCCCGACAGGGTTCGAACACCGGGGAGCTGTTTTTT.

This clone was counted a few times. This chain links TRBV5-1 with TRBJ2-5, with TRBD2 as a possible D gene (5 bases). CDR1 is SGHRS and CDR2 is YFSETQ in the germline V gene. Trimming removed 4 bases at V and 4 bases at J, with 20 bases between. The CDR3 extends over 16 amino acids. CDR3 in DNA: TGCGCCAGCAGCAAGGCTCCGGGATCCGGAGGAGAGACCCAGTACTTC. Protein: CASSKAPGSGGETQYF. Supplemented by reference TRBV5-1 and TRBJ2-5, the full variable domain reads KAGVTQTPRYLIKTRGQQVTLSCSPISGHRSVSWYQQTPGQGLQFLFEYFSETQRNKGNFPGRFSGRQFSNSRSEMNVSTLELGDSALYLCASSKAPGSGGETQYFGPGTRLLVL.

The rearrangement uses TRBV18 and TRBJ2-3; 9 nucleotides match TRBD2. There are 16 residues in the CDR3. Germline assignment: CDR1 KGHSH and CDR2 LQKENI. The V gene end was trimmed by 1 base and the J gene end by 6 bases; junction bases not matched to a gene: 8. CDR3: CASSPLVLAGSDTQYF. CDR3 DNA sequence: TGTGCCAGCTCACCACTTGTTCTAGCGGGGTCTGATACGCAGTATTTT.

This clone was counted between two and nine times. In DNA form, the CDR3 reads TGTGCCAGCAGCCTGAGGGGGGTCCCCCCCACAGATACGCAGTATTTT. This sequence encodes CASSLRGVPPTDTQYF. This chain joins TRBV13 and TRBJ2-3; the D call may be TRBD1 or TRBD2 (6 bases each). This CDR3 is 16 amino acids long. From germline, CDR1 is PRHDT and CDR2 FYEKMQ (reference sequence). V shed 5 bases and J shed 2 bases, with 17 bases lying between them.

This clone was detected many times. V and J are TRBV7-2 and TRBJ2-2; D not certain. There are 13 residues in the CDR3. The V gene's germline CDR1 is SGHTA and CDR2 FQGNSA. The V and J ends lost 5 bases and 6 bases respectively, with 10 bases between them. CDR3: CASSQFFPGELFF. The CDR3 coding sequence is TGTGCCAGCAGCCAATTCTTCCCCGGGGAGCTGTTTTTT. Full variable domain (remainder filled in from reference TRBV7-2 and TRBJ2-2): GAGVSQSPSNKVTEKGKDVELRCDPISGHTALYWYRQSLGQGLEFLIYFQGNSAPDKSGLPSDRFSAERTGGSVSTLTIQRTQQEDSAVYLCASSQFFPGELFFGEGSRLTVL.

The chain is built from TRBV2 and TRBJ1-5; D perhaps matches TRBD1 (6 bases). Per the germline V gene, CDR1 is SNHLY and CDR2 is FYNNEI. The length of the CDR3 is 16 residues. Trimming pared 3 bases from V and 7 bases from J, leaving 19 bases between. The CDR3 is CASSDPGGAGDQPQHF. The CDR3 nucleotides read TGTGCCAGCAGTGACCCTGGTGGGGCAGGGGACCAGCCCCAGCATTTT.

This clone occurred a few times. CDR3 coding DNA: TGTGCCTGGGGCTCCTCGGGGGGCGCTAATCAGCCCCAGCATTTT. It is translated as CAWGSSGGANQPQHF. This chain connects TRBV30 to TRBJ1-5; possible D gene TRBD1, 6 bases. The germline V gene encodes CDR1 GTSNPN and CDR2 SVGIG (reference sequence). This CDR3 comprises 15 residues. Trimming removed 5 bases from V and 4 bases from J, with 18 bases in between.

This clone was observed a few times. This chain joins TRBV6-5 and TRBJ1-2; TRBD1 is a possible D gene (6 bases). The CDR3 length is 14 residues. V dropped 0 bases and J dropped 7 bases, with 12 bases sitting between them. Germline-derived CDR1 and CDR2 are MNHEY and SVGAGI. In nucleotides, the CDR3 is TGTGCCAGCAGTTACTCCACTCAAGGGGGTGGCTACACCTTC. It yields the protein CASSYSTQGGGYTF.

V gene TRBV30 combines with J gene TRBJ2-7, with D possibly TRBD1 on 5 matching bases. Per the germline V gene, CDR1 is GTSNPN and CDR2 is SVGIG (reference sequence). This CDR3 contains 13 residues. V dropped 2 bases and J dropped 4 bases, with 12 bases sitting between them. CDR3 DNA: TGTGCCTGGAGTCCCAAAGGGGCTTACGAGCAGTACTTC. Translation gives CAWSPKGAYEQYF.

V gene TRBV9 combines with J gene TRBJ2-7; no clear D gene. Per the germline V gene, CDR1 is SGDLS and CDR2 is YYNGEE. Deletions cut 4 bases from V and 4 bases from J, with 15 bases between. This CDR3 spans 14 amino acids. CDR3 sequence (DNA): TGTGCCAGCAGCTCACAACGGGCCCCTTACGAGCAGTACTTC. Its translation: CASSSQRAPYEQYF.

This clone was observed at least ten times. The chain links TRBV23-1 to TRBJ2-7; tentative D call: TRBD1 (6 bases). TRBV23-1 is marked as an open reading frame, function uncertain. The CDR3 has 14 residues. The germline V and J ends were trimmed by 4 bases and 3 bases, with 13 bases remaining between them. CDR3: CASSRGQRGYEQYF. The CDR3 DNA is TGCGCCAGCAGTCGCGGACAGAGAGGCTACGAGCAGTACTTC.

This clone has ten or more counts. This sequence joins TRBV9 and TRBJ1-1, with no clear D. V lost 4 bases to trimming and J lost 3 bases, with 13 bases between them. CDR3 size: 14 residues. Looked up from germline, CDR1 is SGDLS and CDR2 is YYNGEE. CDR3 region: CASSYGISYTEAFF. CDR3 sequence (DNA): TGTGCCAGCAGCTATGGGATCTCCTACACTGAAGCTTTCTTT.

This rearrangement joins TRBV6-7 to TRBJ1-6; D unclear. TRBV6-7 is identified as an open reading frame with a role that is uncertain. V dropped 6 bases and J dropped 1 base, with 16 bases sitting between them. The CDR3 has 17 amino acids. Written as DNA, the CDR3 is TGTGCCAGCAGACCACACCCGTCCCGGTCCTATAATTCACCCCTCCACTTT. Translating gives CASRPHPSRSYNSPLHF.

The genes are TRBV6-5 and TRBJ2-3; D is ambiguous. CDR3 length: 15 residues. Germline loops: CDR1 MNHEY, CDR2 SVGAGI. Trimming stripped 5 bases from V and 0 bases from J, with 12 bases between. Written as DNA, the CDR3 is TGTGCCAGCAGTAAACGACTGGAAAGCACAGATACGCAGTATTTT. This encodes CASSKRLESTDTQYF.

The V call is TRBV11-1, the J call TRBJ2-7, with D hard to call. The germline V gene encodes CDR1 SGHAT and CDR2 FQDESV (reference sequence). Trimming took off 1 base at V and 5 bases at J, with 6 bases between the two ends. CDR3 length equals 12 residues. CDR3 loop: CASSLGGNEQYF. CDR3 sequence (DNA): TGTGCCAGCAGCTTAGGGGGAAACGAGCAGTACTTC.

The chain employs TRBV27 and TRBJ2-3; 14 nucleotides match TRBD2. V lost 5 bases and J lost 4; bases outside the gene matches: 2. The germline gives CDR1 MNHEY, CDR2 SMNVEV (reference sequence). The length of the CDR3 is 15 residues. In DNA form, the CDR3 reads TGTGCCAGCAGTGGACTAGCGGGGGGATCAGATACGCAGTATTTT. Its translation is CASSGLAGGSDTQYF.

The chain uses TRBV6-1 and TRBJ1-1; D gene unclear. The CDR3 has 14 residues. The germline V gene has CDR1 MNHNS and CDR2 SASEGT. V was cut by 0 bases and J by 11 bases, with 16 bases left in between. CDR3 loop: CASSEAGASRGAFF. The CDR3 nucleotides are TGTGCCAGCAGTGAAGCCGGAGCCAGCCGAGGGGCTTTCTTT.

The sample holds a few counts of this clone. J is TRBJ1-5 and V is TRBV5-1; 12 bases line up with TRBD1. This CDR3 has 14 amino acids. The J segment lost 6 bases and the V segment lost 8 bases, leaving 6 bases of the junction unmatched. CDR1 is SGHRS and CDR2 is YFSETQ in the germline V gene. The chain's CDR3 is CARNRDRGPQPQHF. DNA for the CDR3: TGCGCCAGGAACCGGGACAGGGGGCCTCAGCCCCAGCATTTT.